These 2 T cell receptor beta chains originate from one sample sequenced in a study of blood T cells in healthy people across ages. Primers used in a second PCR of about 6 to 11 cycles were a sample-barcoded 5' primer and a J-beta primer mix. TCRdb itself ran the 5' RACE reads through MiXCR, one entry per CDR3 protein. The table lists roughly 1.7 million distinct CDR3 sequences, about 35% of them singletons, with 11% in the top ten. The material sequenced was blood. The receptors were gathered from a woman in her thirties in good health.

The V call is TRBV27, the J call TRBJ2-3, with 8 bases fitting TRBD2. Looked up from germline, CDR1 is MNHEY and CDR2 is SMNVEV (reference sequence). V lost 5 bases to trimming and J lost 0 bases; unmatched junction nucleotides: 7. The CDR3 is 16 amino acids. In nucleotides, the CDR3 is TGTGCCAGCAGTCCATACACTAGCGGCAGCACAGATACGCAGTATTTT. It codes for CASSPYTSGSTDTQYF.

Only a few counts were recorded for this clonotype. This sequence joins TRBV5-1 and TRBJ2-5, with no clear D. Per germline, CDR1 SGHRS and CDR2 YFSETQ. V gave up 4 bases and J gave up 5 bases, with 15 bases separating them. The CDR3 has 14 residues. CDR3 DNA: TGCGCCAGCAGCGCGAGCCCTGAGAGGGAGACCCAGTACTTC. As protein: CASSASPERETQYF.